This entry lists 4 T cell receptor beta chains sequenced from one sample in a study of beta chain features in type 1 diabetes (dated by TCRdb to the late 2010s). Library preparation was by the immunoSEQ multiplex PCR assay. The entire amount of isolated RNA was reverse transcribed using the High Capacity cDNA Reverse Transcription Kit, so the sequenced TCRB transcripts were expressed ones. TCRdb retrieved this table from immuneACCESS and kept in-frame rearrangements only. Not all clones are present; in checked studies, unresolved V genes account for under half, and no reason is known for the remainder. For this sample the table gives roughly 290,000 clones, of which 8% were detected only once. The ten largest clones represent approximately 1% of the sample. Sequenced material: central memory CD4+ T cells from blood. All receptors come from a woman between 18 and 29 years old in good health.

This chain uses TRBV7-2 with TRBJ2-1, with TRBD1 as a possible D gene (6 bases). The length of the CDR3 is 14 residues. V lost 1 base and J 12 bases, leaving 16 bases between the germline ends. In germline, CDR1 is SGHTA, CDR2 FQGNSA. The CDR3 nucleotides are TGTGCCAGCAGCTTAGATCCTACAGGCAGGGGGCAGTTCTTC. Its translation is CASSLDPTGRGQFF.

The CDR3 protein is CASSFLNTEAFF. DNA of the CDR3: TGTGCCAGCAGTTTTTTGAACACTGAAGCTTTCTTT. V usage is TRBV28 and J usage is TRBJ1-1; no reliable D call. This CDR3 is 12 amino acids long. V was pared by 3 bases and J by 0 bases, with 2 bases between. Looked up from germline, CDR1 is MDHEN and CDR2 is SYDVKM.

This clone has a count of ten or more. The rearrangement joins TRBV6-1 to TRBJ2-1; 9 bases match TRBD2. The CDR3 is made up of 13 amino acids. CDR1 MNHNS and CDR2 SASEGT come from the germline V gene. V trimming: 7 bases; J trimming: 9 bases; junction bases outside the gene matches: 7. The CDR3 here is CASISGRDGEQFF. Here the CDR3 DNA reads TGTGCCAGCATTAGCGGGAGAGACGGTGAGCAGTTCTTC.

The chain links TRBV30 to TRBJ2-7; D unclear. Trimming left V 3 bases short and J 4 bases short, with 10 bases between. In germline, CDR1 is GTSNPN, CDR2 SVGIG (reference sequence). This CDR3 has 12 residues. CDR3 sequence reads: CAWRADTYEQYF. The DNA of the CDR3 is TGTGCCTGGAGGGCCGATACGTACGAGCAGTACTTC. Full variable domain (remainder filled in from reference TRBV30 and TRBJ2-7): SQTIHQWPATLVQPVGSPLSLECTVEGTSNPNLYWYRQAAGRGLQLLFYSVGIGQISSEVPQNLSASRPQDRQFILSSKKLLLSDSGFYLCAWRADTYEQYFGPGTRLTVT.